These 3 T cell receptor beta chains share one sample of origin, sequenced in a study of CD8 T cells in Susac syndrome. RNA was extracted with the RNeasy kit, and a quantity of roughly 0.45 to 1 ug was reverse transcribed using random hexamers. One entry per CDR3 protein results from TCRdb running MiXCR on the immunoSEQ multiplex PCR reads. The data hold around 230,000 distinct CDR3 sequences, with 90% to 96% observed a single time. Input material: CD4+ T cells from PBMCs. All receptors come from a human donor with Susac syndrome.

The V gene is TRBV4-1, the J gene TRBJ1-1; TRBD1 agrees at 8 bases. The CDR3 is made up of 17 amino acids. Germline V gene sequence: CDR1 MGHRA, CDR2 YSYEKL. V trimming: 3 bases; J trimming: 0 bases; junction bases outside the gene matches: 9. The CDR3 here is CASSHDPGTGMNTEAFF. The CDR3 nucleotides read TGCGCCAGCAGCCACGATCCTGGGACAGGAATGAACACTGAAGCTTTCTTT.

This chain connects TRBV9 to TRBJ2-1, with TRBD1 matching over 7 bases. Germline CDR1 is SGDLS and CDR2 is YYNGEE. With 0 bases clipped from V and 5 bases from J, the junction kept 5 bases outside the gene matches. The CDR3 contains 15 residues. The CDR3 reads CASSVGTGHNNEQFF. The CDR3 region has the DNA TGTGCCAGCAGCGTAGGGACAGGACACAACAATGAGCAGTTCTTC.

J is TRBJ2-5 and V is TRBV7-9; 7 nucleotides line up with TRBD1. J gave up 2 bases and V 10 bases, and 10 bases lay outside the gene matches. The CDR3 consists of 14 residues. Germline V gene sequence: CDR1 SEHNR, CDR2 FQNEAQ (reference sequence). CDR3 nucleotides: TGTGCCACCACCCGGGACAGCGGACAAGAGACCCAGTACTTC. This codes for CATTRDSGQETQYF.